These 32 T cell receptor beta chains came from one sample sequenced in a study of blood T cell repertoires in COVID-19. Only in-frame clones appear in the TCRdb table, and some are missing; sequencing was by immunoSEQ multiplex PCR. The sample has approximately 70,000 clones, 86% seen once. The material sequenced was peripheral blood. The receptor set was obtained from a man between 65 and 80 years old with active COVID-19.

This clone was picked up one time. This rearrangement joins TRBV7-2 to TRBJ2-7; D remains ambiguous. The CDR3 runs to 13 residues. V was cut by 4 bases and J by 3 bases, with 10 bases left in between. Germline V CDR1 and CDR2: SGHTA, FQGNSA. The CDR3 sequence: CASSSRLGYEQYF. In nucleotides, the CDR3 is TGTGCCAGCAGCTCCCGACTTGGCTACGAGCAGTACTTC.

This clone was picked up a small number of times. This chain links TRBV18 with TRBJ2-5; D perhaps matches TRBD1 (5 bases). V was shortened by 6 bases and J by 2 bases, with 16 bases between the two germline ends. In germline, CDR1 is KGHSH, CDR2 LQKENI. The CDR3 spans 15 residues. CDR3 nucleotide sequence: TGTGCCAGCTCCCGACAGCCCCGTGAACAAGAGACCCAGTACTTC. This codes for CASSRQPREQETQYF. The variable domain in full, completed from reference TRBV18 and TRBJ2-5, reads NAGVMQNPRHLVRRRGQEARLRCSPMKGHSHVYWYRQLPEEGLKFMVYLQKENIIDESGMPKERFSAEFPKEGPSILRIQQVVRGDSAAYFCASSRQPREQETQYFGPGTRLLVL.

The chain carries TRBV7-8 and TRBJ2-7; maybe TRBD1 (5 bases). The CDR3 contains 17 residues. The V end was cut by 1 base, the J end by 0 bases, with 16 bases between. Germline V lookup: CDR1 SGHVS, CDR2 FQNEAQ. The CDR3, as DNA: TGTGCCAGCAGCTTAGGCCCCCCGGGCAGGGCCTCCTACGAGCAGTACTTC. Protein product: CASSLGPPGRASYEQYF.

The chain employs TRBV19 and TRBJ2-3; 10 bases match TRBD2. CDR3 length: 14 amino acids. The junction had 2 bases not matched to a gene; V was cut back by 4 bases and J by 4 bases. The germline V gene has CDR1 LNHDA and CDR2 SQIVND (reference sequence). The CDR3 here is CASSTLAGADTQYF. In nucleotides, the CDR3 is TGTGCCAGTAGTACGCTAGCGGGAGCAGATACGCAGTATTTT.

The chain combines TRBV28 with TRBJ2-2; 11 nucleotides match TRBD2. Per the germline V gene, CDR1 is MDHEN and CDR2 is SYDVKM. The CDR3 runs to 21 residues. Trimming cost V 7 bases and J 1 base; bases outside gene matches: 20. CDR3 DNA: TGTGCCAGCACCACGACCTCTCATGGACTAGCGGGTGCCCTGAACACCGGGGAGCTGTTTTTT. Amino acid sequence: CASTTTSHGLAGALNTGELFF.

The chain couples TRBV5-5 to TRBJ2-3, with TRBD1 as a possible D gene (6 bases). V was clipped by 6 bases and J by 4 bases, with 15 bases between them. CDR3 length equals 14 residues. From germline, CDR1 is SGHKS and CDR2 YYEKEE (reference sequence). CDR3 DNA: TGTGCCAGCACCCTCGAACAGGGCGCAGATACGCAGTATTTT. Translating gives CASTLEQGADTQYF.

The rearrangement uses TRBV21-1 and TRBJ1-2; TRBD1, the table's D call, lacks a check against the DNA. TRBV21-1 is a pseudogene segment. The CDR3 runs to 19 residues. CDR3 DNA: TGTGCCAGCACCCAGAGGGTGGGGGCAGGGTTCGCGCCTGTCTATGGCTACACCTTC. Its protein is CASTQRVGAGFAPVYGYTF.

This clone was recorded only once. The rearrangement joins TRBV28 to TRBJ1-2, with D unresolved. Germline V gives CDR1 MDHEN, CDR2 SYDVKM. V was trimmed by 6 bases and J by 4 bases, leaving 15 bases between them. The CDR3 spans 14 residues. The CDR3 DNA reads TGTGCCAGCAGCCCCCCCGGAGGACCCTATGGCTACACCTTC. It yields the protein CASSPPGGPYGYTF.

The rearrangement joins TRBV6-5 to TRBJ1-2; 9 positions agree with TRBD1. The CDR3 loop spans 13 amino acids. The junction had 6 bases not matched to a gene; V was cut back by 6 bases and J by 7 bases. CDR1 is MNHEY and CDR2 is SVGAGI in the germline V gene. The CDR3 reads CASRQGALGGYTF. DNA for the CDR3: TGTGCCAGCAGACAGGGGGCGCTGGGTGGCTACACCTTC.

This chain joins TRBV5-6 and TRBJ2-2, with 8 bases matching TRBD2. V was clipped by 4 bases and J by 2 bases; unmatched bases: 13. Germline lookup yields CDR1 SGHDT and CDR2 YYEEEE. This CDR3 has 18 amino acids. DNA for the CDR3: TGTGCCAGCAGCCGGTGGGGGGCACTAGCGGTTAACACCGGGGAGCTGTTTTTT. Translation: CASSRWGALAVNTGELFF.

This chain joins TRBV5-1 and TRBJ2-2, with 8 bases lining up with TRBD1. CDR3 length equals 16 residues. The ends lost 1 base at V and 2 bases at J; junction bases unmatched: 4. Germline lookup yields CDR1 SGHRS and CDR2 YFSETQ. DNA of the CDR3: TGCGCCAGCAGCTTGACGCAGGGGGCTAACACCGGGGAGCTGTTTTTT. Protein: CASSLTQGANTGELFF.

This chain uses TRBV5-1 with TRBJ2-3; 8 nucleotides match TRBD1. CDR1 is SGHRS, CDR2 YFSETQ, per germline. The CDR3 is made up of 14 amino acids. V lost 7 bases, J lost 3 bases, and 7 bases stayed unmatched. CDR3 bases: TGCGCCAGCGGCGGGACAGGTGGGACAGATACGCAGTATTTT. It encodes CASGGTGGTDTQYF.

This clone was observed a single time. The V gene is TRBV7-9, the J gene TRBJ2-3, with D perhaps TRBD1 (6 bases). Germline V lookup: CDR1 SEHNR, CDR2 FQNEAQ (reference sequence). This CDR3 region has 12 residues. V was trimmed by 3 bases and J by 6 bases, leaving 7 bases between them. The DNA of the CDR3 is TGTGCCAGCAGCTTCAGGGGTGATACGCAGTATTTT. It codes for CASSFRGDTQYF.

The chain combines TRBV27 with TRBJ2-7, with TRBD1 matching over 8 bases. The CDR3 is 14 amino acids. Trimming at V came to 6 bases and at J to 7 bases, leaving 11 bases not matched to a gene. Looked up from germline, CDR1 is MNHEY and CDR2 is SMNVEV (reference sequence). CDR3 amino acids: CASRPDRAFGEQYF. The CDR3 bases are TGTGCCAGCAGGCCGGACAGGGCCTTTGGGGAGCAGTACTTC.

The rearrangement joins TRBV24-1 to TRBJ2-3; 7 bases align to TRBD2. The junction had 4 bases not matched to a gene; V was cut back by 0 bases and J by 11 bases. CDR3 length: 13 amino acids. Per germline, CDR1 KGHDR and CDR2 SFDVKD. CDR3 nucleotide sequence: TGTGCCACCAGTGATTTGCGGGCTAGCGGGCAGTATTTT. Its translation: CATSDLRASGQYF.

The chain employs TRBV9 and TRBJ2-1, with TRBD2 matching 11 bases. Unmatched junction bases numbered 2, after V lost 3 bases and J lost 9 bases. The germline CDR1 and CDR2 sequences are SGDLS and YYNGEE. The CDR3 contains 13 residues. CDR3 DNA sequence: TGTGCCAGCAGCGCCCTAGCGGGAGGTGAGCAGTTCTTC. As protein: CASSALAGGEQFF.

The gene calls are TRBV29-1 and TRBJ2-1, with TRBD2 matching over 9 bases. The J segment lost 5 bases and the V segment lost 7 bases, leaving 9 bases of the junction unmatched. Germline V gene lookup returns CDR1 SQVTM and CDR2 ANQGSEA. The CDR3 consists of 14 residues. In DNA form, the CDR3 reads TGCAGCGCCCAAACTAGCGGGTCCAACAATGAGCAGTTCTTC. Translation gives CSAQTSGSNNEQFF.

On this clone: One end of the junction is discordant with germline, which a read error may explain. The chain has TRBV12-3 or TRBV12-4 and TRBJ1-1; D remains ambiguous. The CDR3 covers 11 residues. The CDR3 spells CASSLGFLGRF. CDR3 sequence (DNA): TGTGCCAGCAGTTTAGGTTTTTTGGGCCGCTTT.

This clone was found once. J is TRBJ2-2 and V is TRBV2, with D tentatively TRBD2 (7 bases). The V and J ends lost 8 bases and 0 bases respectively, with 16 bases between them. Germline V gene lookup returns CDR1 SNHLY and CDR2 FYNNEI. The CDR3 is 16 amino acids. This CDR3 is CASRGGVASNTGELFF. CDR3 nucleotide sequence: TGTGCCAGCCGAGGGGGGGTGGCTTCGAACACCGGGGAGCTGTTTTTT. The variable domain in full, with the rest retrieved from reference TRBV2 and TRBJ2-2, is EPEVTQTPSHQVTQMGQEVILRCVPISNHLYFYWYRQILGQKVEFLVSFYNNEISEKSEIFDDQFSVERPDGSNFTLKIRSTKLEDSAMYFCASRGGVASNTGELFFGEGSRLTVL.

J is TRBJ2-7 and V is TRBV19; 12 nucleotides agree with TRBD1. Germline CDR1 LNHDA, CDR2 SQIVND (reference sequence). J was trimmed by 2 bases and V by 5 bases; bases with no gene match: 1. This CDR3 has 14 residues. The CDR3 reads CASSGTGGTYEQYF. The CDR3 coding sequence is TGTGCCAGTAGTGGGACAGGGGGCACCTACGAGCAGTACTTC. Full variable domain (rest looked up from reference TRBV19 and TRBJ2-7): DGGITQSPKYLFRKEGQNVTLSCEQNLNHDAMYWYRQDPGQGLRLIYYSQIVNDFQKGDIAEGYSVSREKKESFPLTVTSAQKNPTAFYLCASSGTGGTYEQYFGPGTRLTVT.

The rearrangement joins TRBV4-3 to TRBJ2-3; the D gene is possibly TRBD2 (6 bases). The CDR3 covers 16 residues. V gave up 0 bases and J gave up 6 bases, with 16 bases separating them. Germline V CDR1 and CDR2: LGHNA, YSLEER. CDR3 residues: CASSQDHGGPRDTQYF. CDR3 bases: TGCGCCAGCAGCCAAGATCACGGGGGACCGCGGGATACGCAGTATTTT.

The chain employs TRBV5-1 and TRBJ2-3; no firm D call. V lost 5 bases, J lost 7 bases, and 8 bases lay in between. The CDR3 is 11 residues long. CDR1 SGHRS and CDR2 YFSETQ come from the germline V gene. CDR3: CASRETYTQYF. DNA for the CDR3: TGCGCCAGCAGGGAGACTTATACGCAGTATTTT.

This chain joins TRBV29-1 and TRBJ2-2, with unresolved D. The germline V gene encodes CDR1 SQVTM and CDR2 ANQGSEA. Deletions cut 3 bases from V and 6 bases from J, with 5 bases between. The CDR3 contains 11 residues. The DNA for the CDR3 is TGCAGCGTTGAGGCACCCGGGGAGCTGTTTTTT. Protein sequence: CSVEAPGELFF.

This rearrangement joins TRBV4-2 to TRBJ1-5; TRBD1 agrees at 7 bases. The length of the CDR3 is 14 residues. With V trimmed by 4 bases and J by 3 bases, 3 bases remained unmatched. The V gene's germline CDR1 is LGHNA and CDR2 YNFKEQ. CDR3 in amino acids: CASSPTGDNQPQHF. The CDR3 coding sequence is TGTGCCAGCAGCCCCACAGGGGACAATCAGCCCCAGCATTTT.

This chain uses TRBV11-2 with TRBJ1-2, with D possibly TRBD1 on 6 matching bases. The CDR3 consists of 15 residues. Germline loops: CDR1 SGHAT, CDR2 FQNNGV. Trimming pared 5 bases from V and 9 bases from J, leaving 22 bases between. DNA for the CDR3: TGTGCCAGCAGCCCGATAGGCCCCAGGGGTAGGCGCTACACCTTC. Amino acid sequence: CASSPIGPRGRRYTF.

Notes on this clone: Germline and junction disagree at one end, which may indicate a read error. The chain has TRBV25-1 and TRBJ2-3, with a tentative D call TRBD2 (6 bases). The CDR3 contains 15 residues. CDR1 and CDR2 (germline): MGHDK, SYGVNS. CDR3 residues: CARSEWGDGGDTQYF. Here the CDR3 DNA reads TGTGCCCGCAGTGAATGGGGGGATGGGGGGGATACGCAGTATTTT.

The chain is built from TRBV29-1 and TRBJ1-1; D is perhaps TRBD1 (5 bases). CDR1 and CDR2 (germline): SQVTM, ANQGSEA. The V and J ends lost 4 bases and 0 bases respectively, with 9 bases between them. CDR3 size: 13 residues. CDR3 sequence reads: CSVGGSLNTEAFF. The CDR3 DNA is TGCAGCGTTGGGGGCAGTCTGAACACTGAAGCTTTCTTT.

CDR3 nucleotide sequence: TGCGCCAGCAGGGAGGGACAGGGGACCTATGGCTACACCTTC. Its protein product is CASREGQGTYGYTF. The gene calls are TRBV5-1 and TRBJ1-2, with 10 bases lining up with TRBD1. With V trimmed by 5 bases and J by 4 bases, 5 bases remained unmatched. The V gene's germline CDR1 is SGHRS and CDR2 YFSETQ. The CDR3 is 14 residues long.

The chain uses TRBV27 and TRBJ2-2; D is unclear. The CDR3 runs to 15 residues. The V end lost 3 bases, the J end lost 0 bases, and 8 bases lay between the germline ends. CDR1 is MNHEY and CDR2 is SMNVEV in the germline V gene (reference sequence). The CDR3 sequence is CASSFGLANTGELFF. The CDR3 nucleotides are TGTGCCAGCAGTTTTGGCTTGGCGAACACCGGGGAGCTGTTTTTT.

The chain carries TRBV9 and TRBJ2-1; D ambiguous. The CDR3 has 14 amino acids. The germline V gene encodes CDR1 SGDLS and CDR2 YYNGEE. The V end was cut by 4 bases, the J end by 6 bases, with 14 bases between. The CDR3 DNA follows: TGTGCCAGCAGCCCCACCCTGGGCCCCAATGAGCAGTTCTTC. It specifies CASSPTLGPNEQFF.

This rearrangement joins TRBV19 to TRBJ2-2, with 7 bases identical to TRBD2. After removal of 4 bases from V and 4 bases from J, the junction contained 9 bases not matched to a gene. CDR3 length: 16 residues. CDR1 and CDR2 from the germline V gene are LNHDA and SQIVND (reference sequence). The CDR3 sequence: CASSRGEGIITGELFF. The CDR3 nucleotides read TGTGCCAGTAGTAGGGGGGAGGGAATCATCACCGGGGAGCTGTTTTTT.

The CDR3 DNA sequence: TGTGCCAGCAGCTTTAGTCGGTTAGCGGGGGGAGATACGCAGTATTTT. Translated: CASSFSRLAGGDTQYF. The chain couples TRBV7-9 to TRBJ2-3; the match to TRBD2 covers 10 bases. The CDR3 length is 16 residues. J was trimmed by 5 bases and V by 3 bases; bases with no gene match: 8. Germline V gene data show CDR1 as SEHNR and CDR2 as FQNEAQ (reference sequence).